This T cell receptor (beta chain) was sequenced during a study of CD8+CD57+ T cells in acquired aplastic anemia. Study in general: Sorting CD4+ and CD8+ cells gave DNA averaging approximately 3 ug. About 10 million reads were obtained on average for healthy donor CD4+ cells. Study-wide findings and caveats: Patients did not significantly differ from controls in CD8+ Simpson's diversity.

Genomic DNA served as template for TCR beta VDJ and CDR3 profiling. TCRdb re-called the reads through MiXCR, storing one row per CDR3 protein. The data show about 190,000 distinct CDR3 sequences, with around 59% seen just once and 15% to 20% held by the top ten. This clonotype was found a few times. The antigen is unknown. Trimming left V 7 bases short and J 0 bases short, with 13 bases between. CDR3 length equals 14 residues. The germline CDR1 and CDR2 sequences are SNHLY and FYNNEI. Sequencing was carried out using sorted CD4+, CD8+, or CD8+CD57+ T cells (not recorded which) from PBMCs. The genes are TRBV2 and TRBJ2-7, with D possibly matching TRBD1 (5 bases). This TCR was sampled from a human donor in good health, serving as a control. The DNA for the CDR3 is TGTGCCAGCAAGAAGACAGAAGCCTCCTACGAGCAGTACTTC. Translating gives CASKKTEASYEQYF.